This T cell receptor beta chain comes out of a study of persistence of HIV-infected CD4 T cells. Lysates of CMV-infected fibroblasts at 10 ug/mL stimulated these cells. CD40L/CD69 double-negative CD45RO-high memory CD4+ T cells were collected. A roughly 20-hour stimulation of CD8-depleted PBMCs used anti-CD28/CD49d costimulation, CD40-blocking antibody and enfuvirtide. Study-level points and caveats: TCR oligoclonality correlated with proviral oligoclonality in the same sorted populations.

Comment on this clone: The antigen is undetermined.

This was the immunoSEQ version 4 assay in survey mode. Each sample used up to 1 ug genomic DNA diluted to around 9.9 ng/uL. This table comes from immunoSEQ multiplex PCR, and its TCRdb copy is limited to in-frame clones, with some not included. Of approximately 30,000 clones listed, 82% are singletons. The sample consisted of CD4+ T cells sorted from PBMCs after approximately 18-hour stimulation, taken from a patient who received antiretroviral therapy. The clonotype originates from an adult woman with HIV who was CMV-seropositive.

The CDR3 DNA reads as TGTGCCAGCAGTCCAACAATGGGGACAGCTGGGCGAGATACGCAGTATTTT. It specifies CASSPTMGTAGRDTQYF. V and J are TRBV6-6 and TRBJ2-3, with TRBD1 matching over 7 bases. From germline, CDR1 is MNHNY and CDR2 SVGAGI (reference sequence). This CDR3 spans 17 amino acids. The junction had 16 bases not matched to a gene; V was cut back by 5 bases and J by 5 bases.